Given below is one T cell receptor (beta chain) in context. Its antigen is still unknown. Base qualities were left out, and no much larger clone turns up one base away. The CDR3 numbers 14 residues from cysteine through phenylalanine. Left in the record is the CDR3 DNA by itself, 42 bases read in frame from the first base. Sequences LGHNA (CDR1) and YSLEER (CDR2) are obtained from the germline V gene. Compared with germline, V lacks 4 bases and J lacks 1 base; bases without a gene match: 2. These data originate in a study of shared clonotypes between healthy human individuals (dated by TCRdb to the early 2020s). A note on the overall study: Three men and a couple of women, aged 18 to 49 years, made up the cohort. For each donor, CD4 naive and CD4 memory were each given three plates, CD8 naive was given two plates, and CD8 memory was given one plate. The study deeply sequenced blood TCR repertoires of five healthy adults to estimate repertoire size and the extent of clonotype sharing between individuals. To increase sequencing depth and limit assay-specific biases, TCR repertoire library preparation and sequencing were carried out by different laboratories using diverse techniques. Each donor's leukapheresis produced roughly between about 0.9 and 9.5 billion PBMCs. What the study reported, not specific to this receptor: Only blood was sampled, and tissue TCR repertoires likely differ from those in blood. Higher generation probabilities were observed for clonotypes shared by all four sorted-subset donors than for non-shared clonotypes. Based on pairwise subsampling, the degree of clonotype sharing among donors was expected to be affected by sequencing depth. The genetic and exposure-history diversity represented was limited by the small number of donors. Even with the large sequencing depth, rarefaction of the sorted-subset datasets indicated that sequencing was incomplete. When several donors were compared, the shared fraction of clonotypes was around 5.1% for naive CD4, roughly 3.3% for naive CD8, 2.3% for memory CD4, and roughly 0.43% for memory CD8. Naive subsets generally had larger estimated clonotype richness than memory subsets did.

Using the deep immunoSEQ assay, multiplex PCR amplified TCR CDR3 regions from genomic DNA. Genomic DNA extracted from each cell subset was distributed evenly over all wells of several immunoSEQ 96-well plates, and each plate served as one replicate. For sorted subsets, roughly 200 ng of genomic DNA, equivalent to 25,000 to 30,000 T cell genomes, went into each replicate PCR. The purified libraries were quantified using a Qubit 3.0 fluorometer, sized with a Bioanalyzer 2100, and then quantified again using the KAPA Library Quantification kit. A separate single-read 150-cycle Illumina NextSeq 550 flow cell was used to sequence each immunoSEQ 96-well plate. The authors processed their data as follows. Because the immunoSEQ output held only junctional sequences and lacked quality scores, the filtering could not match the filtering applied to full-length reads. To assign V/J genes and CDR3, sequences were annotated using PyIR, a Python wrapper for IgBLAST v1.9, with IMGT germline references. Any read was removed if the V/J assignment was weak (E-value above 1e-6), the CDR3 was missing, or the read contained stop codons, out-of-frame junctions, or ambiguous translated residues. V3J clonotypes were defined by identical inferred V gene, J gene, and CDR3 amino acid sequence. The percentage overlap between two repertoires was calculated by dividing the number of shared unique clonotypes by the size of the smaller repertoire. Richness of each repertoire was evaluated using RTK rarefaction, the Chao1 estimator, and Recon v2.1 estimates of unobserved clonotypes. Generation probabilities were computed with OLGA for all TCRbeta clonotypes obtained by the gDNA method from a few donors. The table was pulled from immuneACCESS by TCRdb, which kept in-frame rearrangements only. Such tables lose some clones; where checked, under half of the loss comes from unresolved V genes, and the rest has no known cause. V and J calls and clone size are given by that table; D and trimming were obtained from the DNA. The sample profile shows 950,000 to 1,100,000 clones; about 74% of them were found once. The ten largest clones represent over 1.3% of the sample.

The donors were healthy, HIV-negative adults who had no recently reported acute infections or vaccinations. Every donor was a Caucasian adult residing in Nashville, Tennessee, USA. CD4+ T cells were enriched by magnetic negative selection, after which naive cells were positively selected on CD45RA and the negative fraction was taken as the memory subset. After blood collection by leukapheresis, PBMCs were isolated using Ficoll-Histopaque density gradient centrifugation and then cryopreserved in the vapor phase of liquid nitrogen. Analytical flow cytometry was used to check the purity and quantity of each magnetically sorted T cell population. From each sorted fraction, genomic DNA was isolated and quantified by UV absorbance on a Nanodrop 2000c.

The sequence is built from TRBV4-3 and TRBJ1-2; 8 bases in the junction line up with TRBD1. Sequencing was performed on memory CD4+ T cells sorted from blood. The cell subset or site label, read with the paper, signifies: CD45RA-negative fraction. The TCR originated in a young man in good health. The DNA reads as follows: TGCGCCAGCAGCCTGACAGGGGATAACTATGGCTACACCTTC. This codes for CASSLTGDNYGYTF.